The 8 T cell receptor beta chains listed next were all sequenced from one sample in a study of response to subunit inactivated influenza vaccine. TCRdb re-called the RT-PCR reads through MiXCR, storing one row per CDR3 protein. The sample carries hundreds of thousands of distinct CDR3 sequences, roughly 9.7% recorded once. This specimen consisted of PBMCs from blood, obtained roughly 45 days after vaccination. The receptor set was obtained from a middle-aged man who received an inactivated influenza vaccine.

This chain connects TRBV6-2 or TRBV6-3 to TRBJ1-2; TRBD1 aligns across 8 bases. This CDR3 is built from 14 residues. V was clipped by 5 bases and J by 4 bases; unmatched bases: 6. Germline assignment: CDR1 MNHEY and CDR2 SVGEGT. The CDR3 protein is CASSIPTGAYGYTF. The CDR3 DNA sequence: TGTGCCAGCAGTATCCCGACAGGGGCCTATGGCTACACCTTC.

The V gene is TRBV4-1, the J gene TRBJ1-1, with TRBD1 identical over 7 bases. Germline trimming cut 2 bases from V and 4 bases from J; bases unmatched to any gene: 7. The germline V gene has CDR1 MGHRA and CDR2 YSYEKL. The CDR3 consists of 15 residues. CDR3 DNA: TGCGCCAGCAGCCAACTGACAGGGTTTGGCACTGAAGCTTTCTTT. Encoded protein: CASSQLTGFGTEAFF.

The chain employs TRBV29-1 and TRBJ1-2; D is undetermined. Germline-derived CDR1 and CDR2 are SQVTM and ANQGSEA. The CDR3 spans 14 residues. Deletions cut 4 bases from V and 2 bases from J, with 14 bases between. The CDR3 is CSVAPRLGNYGYTF. CDR3 nucleotides: TGCAGCGTTGCCCCCCGCCTGGGGAACTATGGCTACACCTTC.

In this sample, this clonotype turned up many times. The rearrangement links TRBV18 to TRBJ2-7; no clear D. The CDR3 consists of 14 residues. CDR1 and CDR2 (germline): KGHSH, LQKENI. V gave up 3 bases and J gave up 0 bases, with 9 bases separating them. CDR3: CASSPVQTSYEQYF. The DNA of the CDR3 is TGTGCCAGCTCACCTGTACAGACCTCCTACGAGCAGTACTTC.

There are many counts of this clonotype. V and J are TRBV12-3 or TRBV12-4 and TRBJ2-5; weak D call: TRBD2 (6 bases). The ends were cut back, 9 bases at V and 7 bases at J, with 18 bases in the middle. The CDR3 sequence is 13 residues long. CDR3 protein: CASREGEVGTQYF. The CDR3 DNA reads TGTGCCAGTCGAGAAGGGGAGGTCGGGACCCAGTACTTC.

The rearrangement joins TRBV7-2 to TRBJ2-5; 8 nucleotides agree with TRBD1. The CDR3 length is 16 residues. Trimming removed 2 bases from V and 4 bases from J; junction bases left unmatched: 9. Germline CDR1 and CDR2: SGHTA and FQGNSA. The CDR3 DNA sequence: TGTGCCAGCAGCTTATCGGACAGGGTGATGGGAGAGACCCAGTACTTC. Translation: CASSLSDRVMGETQYF.

Only a few counts were recorded for this clonotype. The CDR3 coding sequence is TGCAGTGCCCGGACGAGAGCCAAAAACATTCAGTACTTC. Protein sequence: CSARTRAKNIQYF. The V gene is TRBV20-1, the J gene TRBJ2-4; D is uncertain. In germline, CDR1 is DFQATT, CDR2 SNEGSKA (reference sequence). With 6 bases removed from V and 0 bases from J, the gap between germline ends came to 9 bases. The CDR3 is 13 amino acids.

V and J are TRBV6-4 and TRBJ2-1, with D hard to call. This CDR3 comprises 13 residues. V lost 4 bases, J lost 10 bases, and 14 bases lay in between. Germline lookup yields CDR1 MRHNA and CDR2 SNTAGT. The CDR3 nucleotides read TGTGCCAGCAGTGGCGCACCGGGCCCCGAGCAGTTCTTC. Encoded protein: CASSGAPGPEQFF.